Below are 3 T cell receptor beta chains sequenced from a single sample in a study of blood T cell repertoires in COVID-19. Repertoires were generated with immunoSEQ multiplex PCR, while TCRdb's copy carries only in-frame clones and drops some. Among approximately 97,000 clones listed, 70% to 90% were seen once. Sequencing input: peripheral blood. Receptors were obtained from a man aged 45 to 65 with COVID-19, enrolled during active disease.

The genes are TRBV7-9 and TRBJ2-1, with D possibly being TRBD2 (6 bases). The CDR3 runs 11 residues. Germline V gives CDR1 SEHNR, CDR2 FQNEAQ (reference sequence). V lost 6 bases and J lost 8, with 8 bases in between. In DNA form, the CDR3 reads TGTGCCAGCAGTGGGGAGGATGAGCAGTTCTTC. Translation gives CASSGEDEQFF.

The CDR3 nucleotides are TGTGCCAGCAGCTGGGGCTCTGAAGCTTTCTTT. This sequence encodes CASSWGSEAFF. V usage is TRBV16 and J usage is TRBJ1-1, with D possibly being TRBD1 (5 bases). Trimming pared 5 bases from V and 6 bases from J, leaving 7 bases between. The CDR3 consists of 11 residues. The V gene's germline CDR1 is KGHSY and CDR2 FQNENV. Supplemented by reference TRBV16 and TRBJ1-1, the full variable domain reads GEEVAQTPKHLVRGEGQKAKLYCAPIKGHSYVFWYQQVLKNEFKFLISFQNENVFDETGMPKERFSAKCLPNSPCSLEIQATKLEDSAVYFCASSWGSEAFFGQGTRLTVV.

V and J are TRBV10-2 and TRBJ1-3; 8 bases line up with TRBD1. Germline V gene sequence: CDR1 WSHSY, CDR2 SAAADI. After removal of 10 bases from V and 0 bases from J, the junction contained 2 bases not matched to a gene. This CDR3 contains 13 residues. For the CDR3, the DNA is TGCGCCACCGGACAGGGCTCTGGAAACACCATATATTTT. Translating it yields CATGQGSGNTIYF.